The rows below give T cell receptor beta chains drawn from one sample of a study of T cell responses to AZD1222 COVID-19 vaccine. Libraries were prepared by immunoSEQ multiplex PCR; TCRdb keeps only in-frame clonotypes and omits some of them. The data show about 140,000 clones, roughly nine tenths seen once. This material consisted of peripheral blood, taken on day 0 of AZD1222 vaccination. All receptors derive from an adult in good health. Both conserved end residues are part of each CDR3. A D gene is named only where the DNA matches it firmly. Part of the rows lack a size; the others show once, few, many or a class for expanded clones.

TRBJ2-5 TRBV27 TRBD1 . TGTGCCAGCAGTTTATACGCCGGGACAGCAGAGACCCAGTACTTC CASSLYAGTAETQYF
TRBJ1-2 TRBV9 . . TGTGCCAGCAGCGTAGATAGGGTCCTTTCTAACTATGGCTACACCTTC CASSVDRVLSNYGYTF
TRBJ1-2 TRBV10-1 TRBD1 . TGCGCCAGCAGGAAGACAGACAGGGGAGGTGGCTACACCTTC CASRKTDRGGGYTF
TRBJ2-1 TRBV19 . . TGTGCCAGTAGTATAGATACTGGCAATTTAAATGAGCAGTTCTTC CASSIDTGNLNEQFF
TRBJ1-5 TRBV6-1 . . TGTGCCAGCAGTGAAGCCTATGACAATCAGCCCCAGCATTTT CASSEAYDNQPQHF
TRBJ1-2 TRBV9 . . TGTGCCAGCAGCTCCGGACAGCGTTACTATGGCTACACCTTC CASSSGQRYYGYTF
TRBJ2-1 TRBV6-5 . . TGTGCCAGCAGTTGGCGCCTGGACGACAATGAGCAGTTCTTC CASSWRLDDNEQFF
TRBJ2-7 TRBV2 TRBD2 . TGTGCCAGCACCAGGTCTGTCGGGGGGGCGGAGCACGAGCAGTACTTC CASTRSVGGAEHEQYF
TRBJ1-3 TRBV19 . . TGTGCCAGTAGTTTCGGCGAGGGGGGAAACACCATATATTTT CASSFGEGGNTIYF
TRBJ2-2 TRBV7-3 . few TGTGCCAGCAGCTTACTCGGGGGTACCGGGGAGCTGTTTTTT CASSLLGGTGELFF
TRBJ1-6 TRBV4-3 . . TGCGCCAGCAGCCAAGAGGTCCCGGAGAGCTCCTATAATTCACCCCTCCACTTT CASSQEVPESSYNSPLHF
TRBJ2-7 TRBV27 TRBD1 . TGTGCCAGCAGTTCAGCTCCGGACAGGGCGGGAGAGCAGTACTTC CASSSAPDRAGEQYF
TRBJ1-6 TRBV28 . once TGTGCCAGCAGTTTAAGCCCCGCAGCAGGTTCACCCCTCCACTTT CASSLSPAAGSPLHF
TRBJ1-3 TRBV7-9 . . TGTGCCAGCAGCTTATGGCGACAGGTCGCTGGAAACACCATATATTTT CASSLWRQVAGNTIYF
TRBJ1-1 TRBV27 . . TGTGCCAGCAGTTTATCGAATCCGGGCGTCACTGAAGCTTTCTTT CASSLSNPGVTEAFF
TRBJ2-7 TRBV4-2 . once TGTGCCAGCAGCCCTCCCGGAGGGGGCACGATCTCCTACGAGCAGTACTTC CASSPPGGGTISYEQYF